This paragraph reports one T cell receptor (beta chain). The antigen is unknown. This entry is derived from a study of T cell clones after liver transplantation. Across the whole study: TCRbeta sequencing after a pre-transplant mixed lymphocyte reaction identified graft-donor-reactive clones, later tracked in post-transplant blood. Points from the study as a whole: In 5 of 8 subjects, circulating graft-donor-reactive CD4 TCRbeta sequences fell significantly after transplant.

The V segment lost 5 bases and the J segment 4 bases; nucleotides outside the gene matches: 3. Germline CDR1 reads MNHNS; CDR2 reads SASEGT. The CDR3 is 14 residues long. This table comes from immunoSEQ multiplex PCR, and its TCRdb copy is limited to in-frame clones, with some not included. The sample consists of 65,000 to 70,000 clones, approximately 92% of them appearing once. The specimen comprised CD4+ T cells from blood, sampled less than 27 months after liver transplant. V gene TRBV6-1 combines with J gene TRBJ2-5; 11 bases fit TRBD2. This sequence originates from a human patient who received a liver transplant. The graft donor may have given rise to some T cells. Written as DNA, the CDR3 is TGTGCCAGCAGTAGCGGACTAGCGGGAGAGACCCAGTACTTC. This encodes CASSSGLAGETQYF.